This T cell receptor beta chain is drawn from a study of blood T cell repertoires in COVID-19. The wider study: From T cells, B-cell-depleted T cells, or PBMCs came the material, which was cDNA or gDNA.

The trim removed 5 bases at V and 4 bases at J, leaving 6 bases unmatched. Germline values: CDR1 LNHDA, CDR2 SQIVND (reference sequence). The CDR3 totals 14 residues. Assay: immunoSEQ multiplex PCR; the TCRdb copy retains only in-frame clones and omits some. In the table there are around 420,000 clones, approximately 91% of which are singletons. Input material: PBMCs or T cells enriched from blood (not recorded which). The chain is built from TRBV19 and TRBJ1-2; 8 nucleotides agree with TRBD1. The TCR was taken from a woman in her forties with acute COVID-19. The CDR3 coding sequence is TGTGCCAGTAGTTCCGGGACAGGTTCCTATGGCTACACCTTC. Protein: CASSSGTGSYGYTF.